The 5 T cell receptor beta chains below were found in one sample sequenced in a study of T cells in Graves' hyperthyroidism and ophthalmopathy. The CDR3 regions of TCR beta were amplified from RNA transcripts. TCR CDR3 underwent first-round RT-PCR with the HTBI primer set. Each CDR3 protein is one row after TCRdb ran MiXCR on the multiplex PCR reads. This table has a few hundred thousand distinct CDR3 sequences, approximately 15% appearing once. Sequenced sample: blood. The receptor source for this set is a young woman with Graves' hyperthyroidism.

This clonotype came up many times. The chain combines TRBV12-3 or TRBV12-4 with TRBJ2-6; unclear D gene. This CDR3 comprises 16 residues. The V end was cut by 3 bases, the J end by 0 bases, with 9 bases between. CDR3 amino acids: CASSLSAFSGANVLTF. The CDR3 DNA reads TGTGCCAGCAGTTTGTCGGCATTCTCTGGGGCCAACGTCCTGACTTTC.

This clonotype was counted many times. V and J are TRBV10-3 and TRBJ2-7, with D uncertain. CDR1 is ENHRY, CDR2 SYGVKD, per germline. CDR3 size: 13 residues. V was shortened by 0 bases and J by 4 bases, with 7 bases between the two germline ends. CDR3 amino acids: CAISESVSYEQYV. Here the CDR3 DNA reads TGTGCCATCAGTGAGTCTGTCTCTTACGAGCAGTACGTC.

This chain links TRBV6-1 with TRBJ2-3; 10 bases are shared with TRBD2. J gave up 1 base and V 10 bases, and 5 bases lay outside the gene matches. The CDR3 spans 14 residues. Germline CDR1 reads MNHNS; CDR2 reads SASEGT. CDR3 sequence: CAIESGRGTDTQYF. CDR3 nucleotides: TGTGCCATAGAGAGCGGGAGGGGCACAGATACGCAGTATTTT.

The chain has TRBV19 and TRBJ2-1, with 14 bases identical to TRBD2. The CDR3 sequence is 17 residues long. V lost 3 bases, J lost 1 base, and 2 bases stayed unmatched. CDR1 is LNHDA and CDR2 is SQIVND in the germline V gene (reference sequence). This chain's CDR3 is CASSIRTSGRSYNEQFF. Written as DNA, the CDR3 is TGTGCCAGTAGTATCCGGACTAGCGGGAGGTCCTACAATGAGCAGTTCTTC.

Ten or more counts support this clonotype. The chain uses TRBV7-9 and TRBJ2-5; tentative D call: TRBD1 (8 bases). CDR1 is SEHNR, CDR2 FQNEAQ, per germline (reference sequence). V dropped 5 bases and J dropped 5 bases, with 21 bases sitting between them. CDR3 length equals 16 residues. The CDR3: CASSGEDREGSETQYF. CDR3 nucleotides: TGTGCCAGCAGCGGGGAGGACAGGGAGGGGAGCGAGACCCAGTACTTC.